The 17 T cell receptor beta chains presented below share a single source sample, sequenced in a study of T-cell memory formation after mild COVID-19. TCRdb re-called the 5' RACE reads with MiXCR, one entry per CDR3 protein. The sample consists of roughly 300,000 distinct CDR3 sequences, 8% to 10% of them appearing once. The sample consisted of PBMCs or a T cell subset sorted from them (not recorded which). The receptors here all came from a man between 18 and 35 years old who had mild COVID-19 (a few samples of this study predate the infection). Cell type and time point are not known.

The J gene is TRBJ2-7, the V gene TRBV7-4; the D is unclear. Per germline, CDR1 SGHVT and CDR2 SQSDAQ. With 0 bases removed from V and 5 bases from J, the gap between germline ends came to 11 bases. CDR3 length equals 14 residues. The CDR3 reads CASSLAFQVHEQYF. In DNA, the CDR3 is TGTGCCAGCAGCTTAGCTTTCCAGGTTCACGAGCAGTACTTC.

This clonotype showed up just a few times. CDR3 in amino acids: CASSLGPQGASQPQHF. CDR3 sequence (DNA): TGTGCCAGCAGCTTAGGGCCGCAGGGGGCTTCTCAGCCCCAGCATTTT. The chain combines TRBV7-2 with TRBJ1-5; TRBD1 agrees at 8 bases. V lost 1 base and J lost 6; bases outside the gene matches: 8. Germline values: CDR1 SGHTA, CDR2 FQGNSA. The CDR3 is made up of 16 amino acids.

J is TRBJ1-5 and V is TRBV5-1; D unclear. The CDR3 contains 16 residues. Trimming took 0 bases from V and 0 from J, leaving 10 bases between them. Germline loops: CDR1 SGHRS, CDR2 YFSETQ. CDR3 coding DNA: TGCGCCAGCAGCTTGGGGCCGTTACATAGCAATCAGCCCCAGCATTTT. Its protein product is CASSLGPLHSNQPQHF.

This clonotype has only a few counts. The genes are TRBV5-6 and TRBJ1-2; perhaps TRBD1 as D (5 bases). Looked up from germline, CDR1 is SGHDT and CDR2 is YYEEEE. V was cut by 1 base and J by 2 bases, with 9 bases left in between. CDR3 length: 14 amino acids. The CDR3, as DNA: TGTGCCAGCAGCTTGAGGGACGAGAACTATGGCTACACCTTC. It translates to CASSLRDENYGYTF.

This clonotype was seen many times. This chain connects TRBV20-1 to TRBJ2-7; TRBD1 agrees at 8 bases. From germline, CDR1 is DFQATT and CDR2 SNEGSKA (reference sequence). This CDR3 region has 14 residues. The junction had 8 bases not matched to a gene; V was cut back by 1 base and J by 6 bases. CDR3 in amino acids: CSARVRQGLGEQYF. The CDR3 bases are TGCAGTGCTAGAGTGAGACAGGGGTTAGGCGAGCAGTACTTC.

The V and J genes are TRBV14 and TRBJ1-2, with a weak D call TRBD1 (5 bases). There are 14 residues in the CDR3. V was trimmed by 1 base and J by 5 bases, leaving 11 bases between them. The V gene's germline CDR1 is SGHDN and CDR2 FVKESK. The CDR3 sequence: CASSQAGPGYGYTF. The CDR3 DNA sequence: TGTGCCAGCAGCCAAGCGGGGCCAGGGTATGGCTACACCTTC.

V is TRBV6-2 or TRBV6-3 and J is TRBJ2-7, with D unclear. This CDR3 is built from 11 residues. Germline CDR1 and CDR2: MNHEY and SVGEGT. The germline V and J ends were trimmed by 6 bases and 3 bases, with 6 bases remaining between them. The CDR3 loop is CASSRLYEQYF. Here the CDR3 DNA reads TGTGCCAGCAGCCGACTCTACGAGCAGTACTTC.

The CDR3 sequence is CSTGQGAEQFF. In DNA form, the CDR3 reads TGCAGCACCGGACAGGGAGCGGAGCAGTTCTTC. The gene calls are TRBV29-1 and TRBJ2-1; TRBD1 agrees at 8 bases. Unmatched junction bases numbered 7, after V lost 8 bases and J lost 10 bases. From germline, CDR1 is SQVTM and CDR2 ANQGSEA. The CDR3 is 11 amino acids.

This chain joins TRBV6-1 and TRBJ2-7, with D tentatively TRBD2 (5 bases). The germline gives CDR1 MNHNS, CDR2 SASEGT. CDR3 length: 13 amino acids. The ends were cut back, 5 bases at V and 1 base at J, with 9 bases in the middle. The CDR3 DNA sequence: TGTGCCAGCAGTAACGGGATTTCCTACGAGCAGTACGTC. The encoded protein is CASSNGISYEQYV.

The V call is TRBV7-2, the J call TRBJ2-3; possibly TRBD2 for D (5 bases). The CDR3 runs to 17 residues. With 4 bases removed from V and 3 bases from J, the gap between germline ends came to 20 bases. Germline V CDR1 and CDR2: SGHTA, FQGNSA. CDR3 in DNA: TGTGCCAGCAGCTCATGGTGCCGAGGGCCACCAACAGATACGCAGTATTTT. This gives the protein CASSSWCRGPPTDTQYF.

The chain employs TRBV20-1 and TRBJ2-3; 13 bases fit TRBD2. Trimming cost V 6 bases and J 1 base; bases outside gene matches: 4. The germline gives CDR1 DFQATT, CDR2 SNEGSKA (reference sequence). The CDR3 sequence is 15 residues long. CDR3 residues: CSAIGTSGGTDTQYF. CDR3 nucleotides: TGCAGTGCCATCGGGACTAGCGGGGGCACAGATACGCAGTATTTT.

In its sample, this clonotype was seen many times. The chain combines TRBV29-1 with TRBJ2-1; TRBD2 might be the D (5 bases). This CDR3 region has 13 residues. The germline V gene has CDR1 SQVTM and CDR2 ANQGSEA. The V and J ends lost 4 bases and 5 bases respectively, with 12 bases between them. The CDR3 DNA reads as TGCAGCGTTGCGAGCGGAAGTGACAATGAGCAGTTCTTC. Encoded protein: CSVASGSDNEQFF.

The gene calls are TRBV7-8 and TRBJ1-3; no definite D call. Per the germline V gene, CDR1 is SGHVS and CDR2 is FQNEAQ. The CDR3 has 15 amino acids. The V gene lost 3 bases and the J gene lost 2 bases, with 11 bases spanning the gap. CDR3 in DNA: TGTGCCAGCAGCTTCACCGCTGGGGCTGGAAACACCATATATTTT. Translation gives CASSFTAGAGNTIYF.

This chain connects TRBV6-6 to TRBJ2-1, with a possible D match to TRBD1 (6 bases). Germline CDR1 is MNHNY and CDR2 is SVGAGI (reference sequence). There are 13 residues in the CDR3. Trimming pared 6 bases from V and 6 bases from J, leaving 12 bases between. CDR3: CASSPRGGNEQFF. In nucleotides, the CDR3 is TGTGCCAGCAGCCCAAGAGGGGGCAATGAGCAGTTCTTC.

This clonotype was recorded many times. V usage is TRBV20-1 and J usage is TRBJ1-2, with D possibly matching TRBD1 (6 bases). CDR3 length: 14 residues. V was pared by 3 bases and J by 2 bases, with 13 bases between. CDR1 and CDR2 from the germline V gene are DFQATT and SNEGSKA (reference sequence). DNA of the CDR3: TGCAGTGCTAGGATCGGGGGCTCCAACTATGGCTACACCTTC. Translation: CSARIGGSNYGYTF.

This clonotype was seen repeatedly, ten times or more. The chain recombines TRBV5-1 with TRBJ1-1; 9 bases are a match to TRBD1. CDR3 size: 14 residues. Germline CDR1 and CDR2: SGHRS and YFSETQ. J gave up 6 bases and V 4 bases, and 7 bases lay outside the gene matches. The CDR3 nucleotides are TGCGCCAGCAGCGCCGGACAGGGGACTTCTGAAGCTTTCTTT. As protein: CASSAGQGTSEAFF.

The genes are TRBV10-3 and TRBJ1-2; D is unclear. Germline CDR1 is ENHRY and CDR2 is SYGVKD. Trimming stripped 4 bases from V and 2 bases from J, with 8 bases between. The CDR3 totals 13 residues. The CDR3 region is CAISAQTNYGYTF. DNA for the CDR3: TGTGCCATCAGTGCCCAGACCAACTATGGCTACACCTTC.